The source of this T cell receptor (beta chain) is a study of blood T cell repertoires in COVID-19. Overall study: Some COVID-19 samples were acute and others convalescent; all came from the United States, Italy and Spain. T cells, B-cell-depleted T cells, or PBMCs provided the cDNA or gDNA that served as material.

The CDR3 is 14 amino acids. The germline CDR1 and CDR2 sequences are SEHNR and FQNEAQ (reference sequence). Between the trimmed V and J ends, which lost 2 bases and 3 bases, there was a span of 10 bases. Authors' analysis steps: Estimation of nucleated cell counts relied on the amplification of reference gene primers. The assay was immunoSEQ multiplex PCR, and TCRdb's table has in-frame clones only and misses some. The V and J calls and clone size were taken over from that table, and D and trimming were inferred from the DNA. Seen here are 200,000 to 250,000 clones, approximately 90% observed once, and the top ten hold about 9.3%.

The chain joins TRBV7-9 to TRBJ1-2, with D maybe TRBD1 (6 bases). The specimen was PBMCs or T cells enriched from blood (not recorded which). This sequence was found in a man between 18 and 29 years old with acute COVID-19. Here the CDR3 reads CASSLKRTDYGYTF. CDR3 DNA: TGTGCCAGCAGCTTAAAGAGGACAGACTATGGCTACACCTTC.